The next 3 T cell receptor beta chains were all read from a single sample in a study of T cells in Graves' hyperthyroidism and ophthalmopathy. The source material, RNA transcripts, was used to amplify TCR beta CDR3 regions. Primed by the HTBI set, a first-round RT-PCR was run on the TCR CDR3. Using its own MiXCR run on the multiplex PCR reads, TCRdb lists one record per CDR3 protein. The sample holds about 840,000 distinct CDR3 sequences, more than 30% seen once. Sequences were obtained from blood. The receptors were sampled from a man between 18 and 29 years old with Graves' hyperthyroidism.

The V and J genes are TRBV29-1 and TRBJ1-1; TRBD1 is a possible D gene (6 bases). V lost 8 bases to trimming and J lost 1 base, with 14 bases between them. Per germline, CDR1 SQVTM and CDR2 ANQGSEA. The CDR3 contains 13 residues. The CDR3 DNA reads TGCAGCTTGGCACAGGGTGGGAACACTGAAGCTTTCTTT. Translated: CSLAQGGNTEAFF.

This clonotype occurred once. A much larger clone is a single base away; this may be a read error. For the CDR3, the DNA is TGTGCCAGCGGCTCACCGGGACAGTCCTCTGGAAACACCATATATTTT. Amino acid sequence: CASGSPGQSSGNTIYF. The J gene is TRBJ1-3, the V gene TRBV2, with 7 nucleotides matching TRBD1. V lost 8 bases, J lost 0 bases, and 10 bases stayed unmatched. The CDR3 runs to 16 residues. Germline loops: CDR1 SNHLY, CDR2 FYNNEI.

The CDR3: CSAREDYRGYTF. Written as DNA, the CDR3 is TGCAGTGCTAGAGAGGACTATCGCGGCTACACCTTC. V is TRBV20-1 and J is TRBJ1-2; no clear D gene. The germline CDR1 and CDR2 sequences are DFQATT and SNEGSKA (reference sequence). This CDR3 has 12 amino acids. The ends were cut back, 0 bases at V and 8 bases at J, with 10 bases in the middle.